This T cell receptor (beta chain) was recorded in a study of blood T cell repertoires in COVID-19. Looking at the study overall: The United States, Italy and Spain provided the acute and convalescent COVID-19 samples. PBMCs, B-cell-depleted T cells, or T cells provided the cDNA or gDNA that made up the material.

In the authors' methods: It was from reference gene primer amplification that nucleated cell counts were estimated. The method was immunoSEQ multiplex PCR; TCRdb's version includes in-frame clones alone and lacks a portion of them. V and J calls and clone size are copied from that table; D and trimming were computed from the DNA. The data hold a few hundred thousand clones, with roughly 85% observed a single time. The V gene's germline CDR1 is SEHNR and CDR2 FQNEAQ (reference sequence). Between the trimmed V and J ends, which lost 5 bases and 3 bases, there was a span of 11 bases. The CDR3 spans 13 residues.

The chain employs TRBV7-9 and TRBJ2-7; D is possibly TRBD2 (6 bases). Sequencing used peripheral blood. This TCR was recovered from a woman aged 18 to 35 who had recovered from COVID-19. The CDR3 is CASSLGGYYEQYF. Here the CDR3 DNA reads TGTGCCAGCAGCCTGGGGGGATACTACGAGCAGTACTTC.